The 7 T cell receptor beta chains below all came from one sample that was sequenced in a study of shared clonotypes between healthy human individuals (dated by TCRdb to between 2020 and 2021). Library creation used the immunoSEQ multiplex PCR assay. The table comes from immuneACCESS by way of TCRdb, which keeps in-frame sequences with V and J called. Part of the clones is missing from these tables; in studies checked, under half for an unresolved V gene and the rest for unknown reasons. This sample gives over a million clones in total; about 76% of them show up just once. The ten most abundant clones make up 1.4% of the sample. The sample was memory CD4+ T cells sorted from blood. Read against the paper, the sample's cell subset or site label means: CD45RA-negative fraction. These receptors were taken from a man aged 18 to 29 in good health.

Only one count was recorded for this clone. The J gene is TRBJ1-5, the V gene TRBV6-6; 7 bases agree with TRBD1. This CDR3 region has 14 residues. V lost 6 bases, J lost 3 bases, and 5 bases stayed unmatched. Per the germline V gene, CDR1 is MNHNY and CDR2 is SVGAGI (reference sequence). CDR3 sequence: CASRIDRVNQPQHF. As DNA, the CDR3 is TGTGCCAGCAGGATCGACAGGGTCAATCAGCCCCAGCATTTT.

V gene TRBV2 combines with J gene TRBJ1-6; no reliable D call. The V gene's germline CDR1 is SNHLY and CDR2 FYNNEI. This CDR3 comprises 12 residues. The V end lost 6 bases, the J end lost 5 bases, and 5 bases lay between the germline ends. The CDR3 loop is CASSGDNSPLHF. CDR3 DNA: TGTGCCAGCAGCGGGGATAATTCACCCCTCCACTTT.

The chain employs TRBV6-5 and TRBJ2-7, with 13 bases fitting TRBD2. Unmatched junction bases numbered 4, after V lost 6 bases and J lost 2 bases. The CDR3 totals 15 residues. CDR1 MNHEY and CDR2 SVGAGI come from the germline V gene. The CDR3 protein is CASSPGTSGTYEQYF. CDR3 nucleotide sequence: TGTGCCAGCAGCCCTGGGACTAGCGGGACCTACGAGCAGTACTTC.

This clone came up a few times. The chain uses TRBV13 and TRBJ1-2; TRBD1 is a possible D gene (5 bases). This CDR3 is built from 15 residues. V gave up 4 bases and J gave up 4 bases, with 16 bases separating them. The germline CDR1 and CDR2 sequences are PRHDT and FYEKMQ (reference sequence). Written as DNA, the CDR3 is TGTGCCAGCAGCTCCGGGTTCCGCGGGGGCTATGGCTACACCTTC. Translating gives CASSSGFRGGYGYTF. The whole variable domain, remainder taken from reference TRBV13 and TRBJ1-2, is AAGVIQSPRHLIKEKRETATLKCYPIPRHDTVYWYQQGPGQDPQFLISFYEKMQSDKGSIPDRFSAQQFSDYHSELNMSSLELGDSALYFCASSSGFRGGYGYTFGSGTRLTVV.

The sample holds one count of this clone. The chain recombines TRBV7-9 with TRBJ2-3; a weak D match, TRBD2 (5 bases). Trimming took 6 bases from V and 0 from J, leaving 13 bases between them. Germline V lookup: CDR1 SEHNR, CDR2 FQNEAQ (reference sequence). This CDR3 has 15 residues. In DNA form, the CDR3 reads TGTGCCAGCAGAAACCTAGCCGGGAGCACAGATACGCAGTATTTT. It is translated as CASRNLAGSTDTQYF.

Only one count was recorded for this clone. The chain couples TRBV29-1 to TRBJ1-3; D uncertain. The germline V and J ends were trimmed by 3 bases and 0 bases, with 6 bases remaining between them. Germline V CDR1 and CDR2: SQVTM, ANQGSEA. The CDR3 sequence is 13 residues long. The CDR3 coding sequence is TGCAGCGTTGATGAGAGCTCTGGAAACACCATATATTTT. Translating gives CSVDESSGNTIYF. Full variable domain (remainder filled in from reference TRBV29-1 and TRBJ1-3): SAVISQKPSRDICQRGTSLTIQCQVDSQVTMMFWYRQQPGQSLTLIATANQGSEATYESGFVIDKFPISRPNLTFSTLTVSNMSPEDSSIYLCSVDESSGNTIYFGEGSWLTVV.

Note on this clone: A much larger clone differs from this one at a single base, so this may be a read error. The same CDR3 arises from other DNA sequences in this sample as well. The chain joins TRBV15 to TRBJ1-5, with TRBD1 matching 7 bases. This CDR3 has 15 residues. The germline CDR1 and CDR2 sequences are LNHNV and YYDKDF (reference sequence). Trimming at V came to 1 base and at J to 7 bases, leaving 7 bases not matched to a gene. DNA of the CDR3: TGTGCCACCAGCAGAGCCGGGACAGTGGGCCAGCCCCAGCATTTT. It translates to CATSRAGTVGQPQHF.